This is a list of T cell receptor beta chains from one sample in a study of cytomegalovirus exposure and HLA in healthy donors. The repertoire was sequenced with immunoSEQ multiplex PCR; TCRdb's copy has only in-frame clones and lacks some. The sample yields over 150,000 clones, 80% to 90% seen once. Material for sequencing was PBMCs. These receptors were collected from a woman aged 25 to 39 in good health and CMV-seropositive. Both conserved end residues are trimmed from each CDR3. Fields, in order: V gene, CDR3 protein.

>TRBV2
ASSGTSSTDTQY
>TRBV5-6
ASSLRGGSGNTIY
>TRBV4-3
ASSHGTGYYEQY
>TRBV7-9
ASSLGRGGELF
>TRBV4-2
ASSQVRGTSGGPQETQY
>TRBV9
ASSVGGLLDTQY
>TRBV18
ASSPAGYYEQY
>TRBV18
ASSPPGGTEAF
>TRBV18
ASSPQGNSNQPQH
>TRBV11-3
ASSLGSRGDTQY
>TRBV21-1
ASSKEARENYGYT
>TRBV10-3
AISRGRSTGELF
>TRBV15
ATSKGLAETQY
>TRBV28
ASSLPGTASYEQY
>TRBV6-5
ASSPLEGDQPQH
>TRBV9
ASSYRTSLHTGELF
>TRBV9
ASSVGTGGTYEQY
>TRBV10-3
AISGTSYGYT
>TRBV7-6
ASSGGTAAF
>TRBV30
AWSVRGAPNTGELF
>TRBV7-3
ASSLIGGGPNEQF
>TRBV10-1
ASTPPGCSSGNTIY
>TRBV29-1
SGTQGAGTEAF
>TRBV7-2
ASSLRDKREQF
>TRBV6-5
ASNRVGSGNTIY
>TRBV9
ASSAAGTIQETQY
>TRBV28
ASSLRPGGVRVNYGYT
>TRBV10-3
AISPRAGTSGGREQF
>TRBV7-3
ASSLGGAAYEQY
>TRBV5-4
ASSARGGKVNEQF
>TRBV19
ASSRSVDSPLH
>TRBV6-6
ASSTSSYNEQF
>TRBV25-1
ASSVQGYEQY
>TRBV18
ASSLRDRAVNQPQH
>TRBV7-6
ASSWGVPTEAF
>TRBV7-9
ASSFGQGARGYT
>TRBV13
ASSPYRGGYEQY
>TRBV4-3
ASSQQGRNNEKLF
>TRBV2
ASSEVSGKETQY
>TRBV6-6
ASRYTGMNTEAF
>TRBV18
ASSPWRGQGTGELF
>TRBV7-2
ASSQDRTYEQY
>TRBV27
ASSFRRTGGFEKLF
>TRBV30
AWSVLGRNTIY
>TRBV7-2
ASSLEAVDTQY
>TRBV27
ASSLSRQGLLGYT
>TRBV11-1
ASSLGTGGDTQY
>TRBV7-6
AGSLGRGNEKLF
>TRBV7-9
ASSLPLRGKLNTEAF
>TRBV18
ASSPPAQGRGEQY
>TRBV6-6
ASSRDRGHGQPQH
>TRBV9
ASSVGRGGAESNTGELF
>TRBV4-3
ASSQGTAQNSPLH
>TRBV9
ASSVANAIPRNTGELF